This T cell receptor beta chain derives from a study of cytomegalovirus exposure and HLA in healthy donors. Study information: Across around 400 genotyped donors, 65% to 90% landed in the Caucasian-associated ancestry cluster.

About this clone: Its antigen is currently unknown.

Both 60 Vbeta primers and 13 Jbeta primers went into the PCR. Generated by immunoSEQ multiplex PCR, the TCRdb table keeps only in-frame clones and is missing some. The top ten hold 1.1% of the sample, which has approximately 180,000 clones, over 60% seen once. Each donor's status was that of a healthy bone marrow donor. Study observations and caveats: Earlier findings revealed that most TCR beta V segments proved productive either about 90% or about 30% of the time.

CDR1 is KGHSH, CDR2 LQKENI, per germline. This CDR3 contains 19 residues. The junction had 15 bases not matched to a gene; V was cut back by 4 bases and J by 2 bases. The chain uses TRBV18 and TRBJ2-3, with TRBD1 matching over 10 bases. The TCR originated in a woman aged 40 to 50 in good health and CMV-seronegative. Input material: PBMCs. This chain's CDR3 is CASSQTGGMAGQVTDTQYF. CDR3 coding DNA: TGTGCCAGCTCACAGACAGGGGGCATGGCGGGTCAAGTCACAGATACGCAGTATTTT.